A single sample is the source of the 26 T cell receptor beta chains below, sequenced in a study of blood T cell repertoires in COVID-19 (dated by TCRdb to about 2020). Receptors were amplified or captured by the immunoSEQ multiplex PCR assay. The table was pulled from immuneACCESS by TCRdb, which kept in-frame rearrangements only. Such tables lose some clones; where checked, under half of the loss comes from unresolved V genes, and the rest has no known cause. Here the sample has 140,000 to 150,000 clones; 84% occur a single time. The ten largest clonotypes hold 5.8% of the sample. Sequencing was done on a sample of PBMCs or T cells enriched from blood (not recorded which). These receptor sequences come from a woman aged 50 to 60 who had been exposed to COVID-19.

This sequence joins TRBV7-8 and TRBJ2-1; D not resolved. This CDR3 comprises 14 residues. Germline loops: CDR1 SGHVS, CDR2 FQNEAQ. V lost 0 bases and J 8 bases, leaving 11 bases between the germline ends. The CDR3 coding sequence is TGTGCCAGCAGCTTAGCGGCGGTCTCCTATGAGCAGTTCTTC. This sequence encodes CASSLAAVSYEQFF. The full variable domain, its missing parts supplied by reference TRBV7-8 and TRBJ2-1, is GAGVSQSPRYKVAKRGQDVALRCDPISGHVSLFWYQQALGQGPEFLTYFQNEAQLDKSGLPSDRFFAERPEGSVSTLKIQRTQQEDSAVYLCASSLAAVSYEQFFGPGTRLTVL.

This clone was counted only a few times. The chain recombines TRBV19 with TRBJ1-1; no definite D call. The CDR3 consists of 12 residues. Germline V gene lookup returns CDR1 LNHDA and CDR2 SQIVND (reference sequence). V shed 4 bases and J shed 11 bases, with 14 bases lying between them. DNA of the CDR3: TGTGCCAGTAGTAAACTGGACGGAGGTGCTTTCTTT. Translation: CASSKLDGGAFF.

The chain combines TRBV2 with TRBJ2-7; weak D call: TRBD1 (5 bases). Germline V gives CDR1 SNHLY, CDR2 FYNNEI. Trimming cost V 7 bases and J 2 bases, with 12 bases left between them. This CDR3 has 13 amino acids. The CDR3 DNA reads TGTGCCAGCAATAGAGACAGCGCCTACGAGCAGTACTTC. Its translation: CASNRDSAYEQYF.

The V call is TRBV7-9, the J call TRBJ1-2, with D unclear. The V end lost 1 base, the J end lost 4 bases, and 10 bases lay between the germline ends. The CDR3 runs to 14 residues. CDR1 is SEHNR and CDR2 is FQNEAQ in the germline V gene (reference sequence). This CDR3 reads CASSLDAGPYGYTF. The CDR3 DNA reads TGTGCCAGCAGCTTAGATGCAGGCCCCTATGGCTACACCTTC.

In nucleotides, the CDR3 is TGTGCCAGCAGTGGACCTCGGACAGGGGAACCTCTGGATGAGCAGTTCTTC. Translating it yields CASSGPRTGEPLDEQFF. The rearrangement links TRBV6-2 or TRBV6-3 to TRBJ2-1; 9 nucleotides agree with TRBD1. Germline V lookup: CDR1 MNHEY, CDR2 SVGEGT. The CDR3 totals 17 residues. V lost 5 bases and J lost 8; bases outside the gene matches: 16.

V usage is TRBV9 and J usage is TRBJ2-7, with 7 nucleotides matching TRBD2. V shed 0 bases, J shed 9 bases, and the junction held 6 bases outside the gene matches. Germline V gene data show CDR1 as SGDLS and CDR2 as YYNGEE. CDR3 length: 13 residues. The CDR3 loop is CASSVADRGGQYF. CDR3 in DNA: TGTGCCAGCAGCGTAGCGGACCGCGGGGGGCAGTACTTC. Looking up the rest from reference TRBV9 and TRBJ2-7 gives the full variable domain: DSGVTQTPKHLITATGQRVTLRCSPRSGDLSVYWYQQSLDQGLQFLIQYYNGEERAKGNILERFSAQQFPDLHSELNLSSLELGDSALYFCASSVADRGGQYFGPGTRLTVT.

The chain has TRBV11-2 and TRBJ2-4, with D possibly matching TRBD1 (5 bases). This CDR3 has 11 residues. Germline CDR1 reads SGHAT; CDR2 reads FQNNGV. V lost 6 bases to trimming and J lost 11 bases, with 11 bases between them. The CDR3: CASRRQIVQYF. CDR3 coding DNA: TGTGCCAGCAGACGACAGATTGTTCAGTACTTC.

The rearrangement links TRBV27 to TRBJ1-5; 12 nucleotides agree with TRBD1. V was clipped by 2 bases and J by 6 bases; unmatched bases: 5. CDR3 length: 16 amino acids. CDR1 MNHEY and CDR2 SMNVEV come from the germline V gene (reference sequence). CDR3 sequence reads: CASSLGTGGAFQPQHF. CDR3 DNA sequence: TGTGCCAGCAGTTTAGGGACAGGGGGCGCTTTTCAGCCCCAGCATTTT.

The chain links TRBV5-1 to TRBJ2-3; 7 bases are shared with TRBD2. CDR3 length: 15 residues. V trimming: 0 bases; J trimming: 2 bases; junction bases outside the gene matches: 3. CDR1 is SGHRS, CDR2 YFSETQ, per germline. The CDR3 here is CASSLVSGTTDTQYF. The CDR3, as DNA: TGCGCCAGCAGCTTGGTGAGCGGGACCACAGATACGCAGTATTTT.

A word on this clone: The sample has other DNA sequences that encode this CDR3 too. The chain links TRBV12-3 or TRBV12-4 to TRBJ1-5; TRBD1 agrees at 8 bases. Unmatched junction bases numbered 1, after V lost 5 bases and J lost 4 bases. CDR3 length: 13 residues. CDR3 in DNA: TGTGCCAGCAGTACAGGGGGTAATCAGCCCCAGCATTTT. Translation: CASSTGGNQPQHF.

V gene TRBV11-2 combines with J gene TRBJ2-7; TRBD2 might be the D (5 bases). V was trimmed by 2 bases and J by 2 bases, leaving 13 bases between them. The V gene's germline CDR1 is SGHAT and CDR2 FQNNGV. This CDR3 contains 15 residues. This chain's CDR3 is CASSLTAALTYEQYF. The CDR3, as DNA: TGTGCCAGCAGCTTAACAGCGGCATTGACCTACGAGCAGTACTTC.

The rearrangement links TRBV30 to TRBJ2-1; D is unclear. The CDR3 consists of 12 residues. V was pared by 5 bases and J by 3 bases, with 8 bases between. Per the germline V gene, CDR1 is GTSNPN and CDR2 is SVGIG (reference sequence). For the CDR3, the DNA is TGTGCCTGGGTGACGGGCTACAATGAGCAGTTCTTC. This sequence encodes CAWVTGYNEQFF.

The chain combines TRBV6-5 with TRBJ2-3, with 11 bases fitting TRBD2. V was pared by 6 bases and J by 5 bases, with 7 bases of the junction left unmatched. Per the germline V gene, CDR1 is MNHEY and CDR2 is SVGAGI. The CDR3 length is 15 residues. As DNA, the CDR3 is TGTGCCAGCAGGTATAGCGGGAGGGCCTTAGATACGCAGTATTTT. It translates to CASRYSGRALDTQYF.

V and J are TRBV19 and TRBJ2-7; D is perhaps TRBD1 (5 bases). The V gene's germline CDR1 is LNHDA and CDR2 SQIVND (reference sequence). V was cut by 4 bases and J by 0 bases, with 16 bases left in between. This CDR3 has 16 amino acids. CDR3 protein: CASSTPHGRGSYEQYF. In nucleotides, the CDR3 is TGTGCCAGTAGTACCCCACACGGAAGGGGCTCCTACGAGCAGTACTTC.

The chain carries TRBV30 and TRBJ2-3, with 7 nucleotides matching TRBD1. With 0 bases clipped from V and 3 bases from J, the junction kept 6 bases outside the gene matches. CDR3 size: 15 residues. Germline V lookup: CDR1 GTSNPN, CDR2 SVGIG (reference sequence). The CDR3 nucleotides are TGTGCCTGGAGTGTAGAAGGGGGCTGGACAGATACGCAGTATTTT. As protein: CAWSVEGGWTDTQYF. Full variable domain (outside the CDR3, taken from reference TRBV30 and TRBJ2-3): SQTIHQWPATLVQPVGSPLSLECTVEGTSNPNLYWYRQAAGRGLQLLFYSVGIGQISSEVPQNLSASRPQDRQFILSSKKLLLSDSGFYLCAWSVEGGWTDTQYFGPGTRLTVL.

The chain recombines TRBV20-1 with TRBJ2-1, with D perhaps matching TRBD2 (6 bases). CDR1 is DFQATT, CDR2 SNEGSKA, per germline (reference sequence). V lost 3 bases and J 9 bases, leaving 9 bases between the germline ends. CDR3 size: 11 residues. The DNA of the CDR3 is TGCAGTGCTAGGACGGGGGTTGAGCAGTTCTTC. Amino acid sequence: CSARTGVEQFF.

This chain links TRBV25-1 with TRBJ1-5, with a weak D call TRBD1 (5 bases). Germline V lookup: CDR1 MGHDK, CDR2 SYGVNS. The CDR3 is 13 amino acids. V lost 4 bases to trimming and J lost 2 bases, with 6 bases between them. Written as DNA, the CDR3 is TGTGCCAGCAGTGCGGGGGGCAATCAGCCCCAGCATTTT. Its protein product is CASSAGGNQPQHF. The whole variable domain, remainder taken from reference TRBV25-1 and TRBJ1-5, is EADIYQTPRYLVIGTGKKITLECSQTMGHDKMYWYQQDPGMELHLIHYSYGVNSTEKGDLSSESTVSRIRTEHFPLTLESARPSHTSQYLCASSAGGNQPQHFGDGTRLSIL.

The rearrangement links TRBV30 to TRBJ1-3; D uncertain. Germline CDR1 and CDR2: GTSNPN and SVGIG (reference sequence). This CDR3 comprises 11 residues. Trimming removed 4 bases at V and 3 bases at J, with 4 bases between. The CDR3 spells CAWTVGNTIYF. In nucleotides, the CDR3 is TGTGCCTGGACCGTTGGAAACACCATATATTTT.

V is TRBV11-2 and J is TRBJ2-1; 7 bases are shared with TRBD2. CDR1 and CDR2 from the germline V gene are SGHAT and FQNNGV. The CDR3 length is 15 residues. J lost 7 bases, V lost 3 bases, and 9 bases had no gene match. The DNA of the CDR3 is TGTGCCAGCAGCTTCAACCTAGCGGAGACAAATGAGCAGTTCTTC. This sequence encodes CASSFNLAETNEQFF.

This chain uses TRBV27 with TRBJ2-5, with 9 bases lining up with TRBD2. Germline V gene sequence: CDR1 MNHEY, CDR2 SMNVEV (reference sequence). The junction had 10 bases not matched to a gene; V was cut back by 4 bases and J by 4 bases. The CDR3 covers 16 residues. The CDR3 coding sequence is TGTGCCAGCAGTTCCCTGCGGGAGGGCCTGGGAGAGACCCAGTACTTC. Its protein is CASSSLREGLGETQYF.

This chain links TRBV18 with TRBJ2-2; possible D gene TRBD1, 5 bases. Trimming took 5 bases from V and 2 from J, leaving 12 bases between them. The V gene's germline CDR1 is KGHSH and CDR2 LQKENI. The CDR3 has 15 amino acids. As DNA, the CDR3 is TGTGCCAGCTCAAAAGTAGGGGCAAACACCGGGGAGCTGTTTTTT. As protein: CASSKVGANTGELFF. Combining the CDR3 with reference TRBV18 and TRBJ2-2 gives the whole variable domain NAGVMQNPRHLVRRRGQEARLRCSPMKGHSHVYWYRQLPEEGLKFMVYLQKENIIDESGMPKERFSAEFPKEGPSILRIQQVVRGDSAAYFCASSKVGANTGELFFGEGSRLTVL.

The chain recombines TRBV19 with TRBJ2-5; 14 bases map to TRBD2. Germline assignment: CDR1 LNHDA and CDR2 SQIVND (reference sequence). V gave up 4 bases and J gave up 7 bases; unmatched junction bases: 8. There are 16 residues in the CDR3. CDR3 nucleotides: TGTGCCAGTAGTACCGGGACTAGCGGGAGTCAGGGGACCCAGTACTTC. Amino acids: CASSTGTSGSQGTQYF.

This chain joins TRBV15 and TRBJ1-1; no clear D. This CDR3 region has 13 residues. Germline V CDR1 and CDR2: LNHNV, YYDKDF (reference sequence). Trimming took off 3 bases at V and 11 bases at J, with 16 bases between the two ends. CDR3 region: CATSRSTLWEAFF. Here the CDR3 DNA reads TGTGCCACCAGCAGGTCAACTTTGTGGGAGGCTTTCTTT.

The CDR3 nucleotides read TGTGCCAGCAGCTTAGCGGAGCGGGCGACCCAGTACTTC. Translating gives CASSLAERATQYF. V gene TRBV7-2 combines with J gene TRBJ2-5; maybe TRBD2 (6 bases). With 0 bases removed from V and 7 bases from J, the gap between germline ends came to 9 bases. The CDR3 has 13 amino acids. Germline values: CDR1 SGHTA, CDR2 FQGNSA.

The gene calls are TRBV21-1 and TRBJ2-1; TRBD1, as called in the table, went unchecked against the DNA. TRBV21-1 is a pseudogene segment. This CDR3 comprises 13 residues. The CDR3 sequence is CARETGNGNEQFF. The DNA for the CDR3 is TGTGCCAGGGAGACAGGGAACGGCAATGAGCAGTTCTTC.

The CDR3 sequence: CASRENMGGSSSGANVLTF. The CDR3 nucleotides read TGCGCCAGCAGAGAAAATATGGGGGGTTCTAGCTCTGGGGCCAACGTCCTGACTTTC. The rearrangement uses TRBV5-1 and TRBJ2-6, with a weak D call TRBD2 (6 bases). The length of the CDR3 is 19 residues. Germline V gives CDR1 SGHRS, CDR2 YFSETQ. Trimming removed 5 bases from V and 0 bases from J, with 21 bases in between.